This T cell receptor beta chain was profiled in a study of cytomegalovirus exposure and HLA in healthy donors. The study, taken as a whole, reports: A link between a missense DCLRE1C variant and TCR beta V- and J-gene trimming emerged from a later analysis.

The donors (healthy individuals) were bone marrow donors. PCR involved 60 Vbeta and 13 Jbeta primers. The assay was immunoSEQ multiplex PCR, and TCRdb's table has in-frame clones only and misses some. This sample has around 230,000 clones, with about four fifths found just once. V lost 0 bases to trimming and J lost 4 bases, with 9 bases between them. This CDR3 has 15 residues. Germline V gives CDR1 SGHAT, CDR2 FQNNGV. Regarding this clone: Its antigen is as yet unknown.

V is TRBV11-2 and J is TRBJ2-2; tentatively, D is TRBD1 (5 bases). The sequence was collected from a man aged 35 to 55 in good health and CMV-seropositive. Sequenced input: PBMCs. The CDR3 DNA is TGTGCCAGCAGCTTAGAAGGGGTCGGCACCGGGGAGCTGTTTTTT. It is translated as CASSLEGVGTGELFF.